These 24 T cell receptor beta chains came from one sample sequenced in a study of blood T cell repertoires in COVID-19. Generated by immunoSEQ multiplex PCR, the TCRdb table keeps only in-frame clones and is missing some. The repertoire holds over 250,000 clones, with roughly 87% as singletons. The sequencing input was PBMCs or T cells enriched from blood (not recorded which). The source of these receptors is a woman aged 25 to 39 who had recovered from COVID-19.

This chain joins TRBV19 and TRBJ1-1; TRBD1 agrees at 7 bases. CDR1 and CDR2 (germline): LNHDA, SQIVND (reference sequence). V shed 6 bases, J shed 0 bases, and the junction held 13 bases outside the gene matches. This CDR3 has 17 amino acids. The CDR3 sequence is CASRQPGQLIMNTEAFF. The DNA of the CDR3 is TGTGCCAGTAGGCAACCGGGACAGCTAATAATGAACACTGAAGCTTTCTTT.

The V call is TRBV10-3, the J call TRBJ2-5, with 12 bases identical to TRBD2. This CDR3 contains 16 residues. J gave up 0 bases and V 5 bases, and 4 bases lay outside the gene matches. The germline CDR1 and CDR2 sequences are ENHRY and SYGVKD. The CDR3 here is CAISSWTSGNQETQYF. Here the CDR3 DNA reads TGTGCCATCAGTAGCTGGACTAGCGGGAACCAAGAGACCCAGTACTTC.

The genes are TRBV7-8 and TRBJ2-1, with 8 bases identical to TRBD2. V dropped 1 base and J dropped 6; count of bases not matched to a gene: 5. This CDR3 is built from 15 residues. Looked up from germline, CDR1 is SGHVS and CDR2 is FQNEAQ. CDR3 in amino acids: CASSLDSGAFNEQFF. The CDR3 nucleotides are TGTGCCAGCAGCTTAGATAGCGGGGCGTTCAATGAGCAGTTCTTC.

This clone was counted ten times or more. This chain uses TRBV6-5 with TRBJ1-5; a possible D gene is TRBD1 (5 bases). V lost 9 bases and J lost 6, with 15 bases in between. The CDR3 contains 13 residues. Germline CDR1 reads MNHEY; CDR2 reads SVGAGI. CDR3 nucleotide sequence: TGTGCCAGTAGCGGTAGGGGAGGTCAGCCCCAGCATTTT. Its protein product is CASSGRGGQPQHF.

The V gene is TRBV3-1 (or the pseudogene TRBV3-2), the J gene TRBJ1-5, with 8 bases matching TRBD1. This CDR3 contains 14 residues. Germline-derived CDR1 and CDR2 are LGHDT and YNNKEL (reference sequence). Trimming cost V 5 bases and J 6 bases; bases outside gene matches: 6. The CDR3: CASSSTGGRQPQHF. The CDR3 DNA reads TGTGCCAGCAGCTCCACAGGGGGTCGTCAGCCCCAGCATTTT.

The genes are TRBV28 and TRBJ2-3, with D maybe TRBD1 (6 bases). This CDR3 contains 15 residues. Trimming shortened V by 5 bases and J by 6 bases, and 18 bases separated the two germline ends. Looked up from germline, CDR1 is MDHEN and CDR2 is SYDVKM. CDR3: CASSPPHRAGDTQYF. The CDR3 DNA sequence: TGTGCCAGCAGTCCCCCACACAGGGCTGGTGATACGCAGTATTTT.

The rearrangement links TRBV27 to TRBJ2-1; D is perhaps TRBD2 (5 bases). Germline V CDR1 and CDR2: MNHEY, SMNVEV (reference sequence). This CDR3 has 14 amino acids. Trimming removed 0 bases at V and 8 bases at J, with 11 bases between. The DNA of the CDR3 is TGTGCCAGCAGTTTATCGAAGGCGGGCTATGAGCAGTTCTTC. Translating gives CASSLSKAGYEQFF.

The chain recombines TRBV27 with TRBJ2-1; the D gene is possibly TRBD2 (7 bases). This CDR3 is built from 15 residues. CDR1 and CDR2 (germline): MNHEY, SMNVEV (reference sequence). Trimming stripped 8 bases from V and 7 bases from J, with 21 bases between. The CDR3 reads CASRGGGLSKNEQFF. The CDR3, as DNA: TGTGCCAGCCGAGGCGGGGGCCTAAGTAAGAATGAGCAGTTCTTC.

The CDR3 nucleotides read TGTGCCAGCTCACCAAATACAGGGTTCGACTATGGCTACACCTTC. This gives the protein CASSPNTGFDYGYTF. The chain joins TRBV18 to TRBJ1-2; TRBD1 might be the D (6 bases). This CDR3 comprises 15 residues. Germline assignment: CDR1 KGHSH and CDR2 LQKENI. V was trimmed by 2 bases and J by 3 bases, leaving 13 bases between them.

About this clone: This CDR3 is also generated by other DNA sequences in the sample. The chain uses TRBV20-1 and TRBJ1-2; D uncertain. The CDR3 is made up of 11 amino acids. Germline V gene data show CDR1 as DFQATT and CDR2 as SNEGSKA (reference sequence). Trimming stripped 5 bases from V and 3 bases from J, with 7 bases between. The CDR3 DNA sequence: TGCAGTGCTCGGACTGACTATGGCTACACCTTC. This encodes CSARTDYGYTF.

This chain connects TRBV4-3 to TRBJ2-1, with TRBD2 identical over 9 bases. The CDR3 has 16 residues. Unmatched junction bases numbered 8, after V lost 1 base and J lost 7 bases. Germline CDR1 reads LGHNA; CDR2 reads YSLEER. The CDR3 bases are TGCGCCAGCAGCCAAGCGCCCAGCGGGGGGCGTAATGAGCAGTTCTTC. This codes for CASSQAPSGGRNEQFF.

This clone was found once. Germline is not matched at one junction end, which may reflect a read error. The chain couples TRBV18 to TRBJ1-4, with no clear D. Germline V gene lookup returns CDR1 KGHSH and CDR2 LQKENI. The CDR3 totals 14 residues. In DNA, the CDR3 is TGTGCCAGTTCACCAACTAGCGCGGGCGAAAAACTGTTTTTT. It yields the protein CASSPTSAGEKLFF. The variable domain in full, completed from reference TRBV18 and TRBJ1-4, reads NAGVMQNPRHLVRRRGQEARLRCSPMKGHSHVYWYRQLPEEGLKFMVYLQKENIIDESGMPKERFSAEFPKEGPSILRIQQVVRGDSAAYFCASSPTSAGEKLFFGSGTQLSVL.

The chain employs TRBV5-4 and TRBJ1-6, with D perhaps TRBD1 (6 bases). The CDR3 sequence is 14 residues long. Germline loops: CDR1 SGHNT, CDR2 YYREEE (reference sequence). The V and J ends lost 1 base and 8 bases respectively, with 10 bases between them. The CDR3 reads CASSLRGRDSPLHF. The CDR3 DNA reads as TGTGCCAGCAGCTTGAGGGGGAGAGATTCACCCCTCCACTTT.

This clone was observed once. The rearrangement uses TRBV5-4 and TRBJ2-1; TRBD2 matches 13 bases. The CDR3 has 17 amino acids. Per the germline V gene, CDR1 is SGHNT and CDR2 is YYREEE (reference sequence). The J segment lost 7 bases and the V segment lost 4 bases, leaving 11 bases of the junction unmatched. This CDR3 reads CASSVETSGRLINEQFF. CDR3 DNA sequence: TGTGCCAGCAGCGTCGAGACTAGCGGGAGGCTTATTAATGAGCAGTTCTTC.

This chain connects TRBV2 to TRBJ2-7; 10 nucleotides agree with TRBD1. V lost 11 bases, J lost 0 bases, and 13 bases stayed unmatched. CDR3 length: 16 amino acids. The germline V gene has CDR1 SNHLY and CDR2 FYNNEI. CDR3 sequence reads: CAGSGTGAFPSYEQYF. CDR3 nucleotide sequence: TGTGCCGGTTCCGGGACAGGGGCCTTCCCCTCCTACGAGCAGTACTTC.

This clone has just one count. This CDR3 reads CASSPGQYNSPLHF. CDR3 coding DNA: TGTGCCAGCAGTCCGGGACAGTATAATTCACCCCTCCACTTT. This chain uses TRBV27 with TRBJ1-6; 7 nucleotides line up with TRBD1. The length of the CDR3 is 14 residues. The V segment lost 5 bases and the J segment 4 bases; nucleotides outside the gene matches: 2. Germline CDR1 and CDR2: MNHEY and SMNVEV (reference sequence).

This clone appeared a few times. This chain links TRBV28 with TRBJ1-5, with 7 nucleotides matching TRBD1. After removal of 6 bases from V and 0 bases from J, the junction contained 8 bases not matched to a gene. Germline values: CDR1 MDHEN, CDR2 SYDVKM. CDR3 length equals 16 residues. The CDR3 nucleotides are TGTGCCAGCAGGACAGGGTCCCCTTATAGCAATCAGCCCCAGCATTTT. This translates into CASRTGSPYSNQPQHF.

The CDR3 reads CASSLIPGTGTGELFF. As DNA, the CDR3 is TGTGCCAGCAGCCTGATTCCCGGGACAGGGACCGGGGAGCTGTTTTTT. The J gene is TRBJ2-2, the V gene TRBV5-4; 9 nucleotides align to TRBD1. The CDR3 covers 16 residues. Germline values: CDR1 SGHNT, CDR2 YYREEE (reference sequence). Germline trimming cut 4 bases from V and 5 bases from J; bases unmatched to any gene: 9.

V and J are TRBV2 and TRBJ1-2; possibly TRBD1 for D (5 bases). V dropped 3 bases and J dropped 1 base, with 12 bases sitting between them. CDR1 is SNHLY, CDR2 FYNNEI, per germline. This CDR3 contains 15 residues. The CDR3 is CASSDGRANNYGYTF. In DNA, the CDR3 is TGTGCCAGCAGTGACGGCAGGGCTAATAACTATGGCTACACCTTC.

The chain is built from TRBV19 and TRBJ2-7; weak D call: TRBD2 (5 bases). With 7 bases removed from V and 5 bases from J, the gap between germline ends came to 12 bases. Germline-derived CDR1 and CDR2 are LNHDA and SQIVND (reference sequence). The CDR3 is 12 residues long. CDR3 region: CASMGVRDEQYF. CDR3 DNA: TGTGCCAGTATGGGAGTCCGGGACGAGCAGTACTTC.

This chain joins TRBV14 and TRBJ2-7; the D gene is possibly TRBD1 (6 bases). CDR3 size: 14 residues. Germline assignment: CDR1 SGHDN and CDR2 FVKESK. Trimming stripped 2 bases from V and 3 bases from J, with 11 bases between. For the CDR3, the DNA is TGTGCCAGCAGCCAAAAGACAGGCTTCTACGAGCAGTACTTC. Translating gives CASSQKTGFYEQYF.

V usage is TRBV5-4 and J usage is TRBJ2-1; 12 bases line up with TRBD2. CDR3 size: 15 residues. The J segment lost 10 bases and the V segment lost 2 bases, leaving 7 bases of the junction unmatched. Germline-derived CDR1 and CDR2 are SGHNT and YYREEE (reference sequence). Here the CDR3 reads CASSFRLAGEREQFF. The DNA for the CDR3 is TGTGCCAGCAGCTTTCGACTAGCGGGGGAAAGGGAGCAGTTCTTC.

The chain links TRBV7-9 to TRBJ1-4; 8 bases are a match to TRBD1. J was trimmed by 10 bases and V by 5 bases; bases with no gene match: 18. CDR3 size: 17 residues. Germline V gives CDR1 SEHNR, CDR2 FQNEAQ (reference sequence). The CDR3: CASSDYRTGSVVVKLFF. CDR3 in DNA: TGTGCCAGCAGCGACTATAGGACAGGGTCGGTGGTTGTAAAACTGTTTTTT.

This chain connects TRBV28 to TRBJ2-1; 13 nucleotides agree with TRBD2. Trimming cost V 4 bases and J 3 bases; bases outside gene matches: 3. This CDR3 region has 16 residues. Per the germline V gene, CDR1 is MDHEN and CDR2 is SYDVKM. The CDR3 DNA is TGTGCCAGCAGTTGGACTAGCGGGGGCGACTACAATGAGCAGTTCTTC. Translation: CASSWTSGGDYNEQFF.